The clone carrying this TCR beta chain appeared many times. What it binds is unknown. TCR beta CDR3 regions were amplified from RNA transcripts. Carried out on the TCR CDR3, a first-round RT-PCR used the HTBI primer set. TCRdb passed the multiplex PCR reads through MiXCR, listing each CDR3 protein once. Among about 700,000 distinct CDR3 sequences listed, less than 15% were seen once. This specimen belongs to a study of T cells in Graves' hyperthyroidism and ophthalmopathy. CDR1 and CDR2 from the germline V gene are MDHEN and SYDVKM. This CDR3 is built from 15 residues. Trimming at V came to 3 bases and at J to 6 bases, leaving 8 bases not matched to a gene. Points from the study as a whole: A model of 13 V-J pairs discriminated ophthalmopathy from stable hyperthyroidism.

Stable hyperthyroidism: no ophthalmopathy progression over 18 months of follow-up. Hyperthyroidism had been newly diagnosed in patients aged 18 to 65, and its duration was under 2 months. The receptor's source is a woman aged 18-29 years with Graves' hyperthyroidism. The chain employs TRBV28 and TRBJ2-1, with TRBD1 identical over 7 bases. The sample consisted of blood. The CDR3 sequence: CASSLPTGVGNEQFF. CDR3 DNA: TGTGCCAGCAGTTTGCCTACAGGGGTTGGCAATGAGCAGTTCTTC.